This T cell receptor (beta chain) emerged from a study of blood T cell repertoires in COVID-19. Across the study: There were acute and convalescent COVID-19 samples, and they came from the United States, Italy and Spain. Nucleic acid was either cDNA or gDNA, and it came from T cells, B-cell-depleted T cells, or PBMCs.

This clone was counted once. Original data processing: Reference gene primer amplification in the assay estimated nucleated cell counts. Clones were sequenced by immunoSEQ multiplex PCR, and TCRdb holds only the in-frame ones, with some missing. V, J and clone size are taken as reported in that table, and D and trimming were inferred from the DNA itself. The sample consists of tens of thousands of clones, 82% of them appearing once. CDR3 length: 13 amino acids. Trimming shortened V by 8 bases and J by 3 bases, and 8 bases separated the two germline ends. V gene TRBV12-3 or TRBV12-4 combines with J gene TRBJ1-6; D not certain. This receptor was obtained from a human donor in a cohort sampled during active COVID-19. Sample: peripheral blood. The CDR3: CASGRDYNSPLHF. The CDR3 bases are TGTGCCAGCGGCCGGGACTATAATTCACCCCTCCACTTT.